Each of the 3 T cell receptor beta chains below was sequenced from the same sample in a study of blood T cell repertoires in COVID-19. The repertoire was sequenced with immunoSEQ multiplex PCR; TCRdb's copy has only in-frame clones and lacks some. In the table there are some 160,000 clones, roughly 90% of which are singletons. The sample was peripheral blood. The receptor set was obtained from a man aged 55 to 70 with acute or convalescent COVID-19.

This chain uses TRBV3-1 (or the pseudogene TRBV3-2) with TRBJ1-1; D ambiguous. The CDR3 has 14 residues. Germline lookup yields CDR1 LGHDT and CDR2 YNNKEL (reference sequence). Trimming cost V 1 base and J 0 bases, with 6 bases left between them. This CDR3 is CASSQGHMNTEAFF. DNA of the CDR3: TGTGCCAGCAGCCAAGGGCATATGAACACTGAAGCTTTCTTT.

The V call is TRBV3-1 (or the pseudogene TRBV3-2), the J call TRBJ1-6; D gene unclear. The CDR3 is made up of 14 amino acids. The V gene lost 10 bases and the J gene lost 1 base, with 11 bases spanning the gap. Germline lookup yields CDR1 LGHDT and CDR2 YNNKEL (reference sequence). CDR3 in DNA: TGTGCCACCGCGGCGAGATCCTATAATTCACCCCTCCACTTT. Protein: CATAARSYNSPLHF.

The gene calls are TRBV7-9 and TRBJ1-6, with a weak D call TRBD1 (5 bases). V gave up 3 bases and J gave up 7 bases, with 10 bases separating them. The CDR3 is made up of 14 amino acids. Per the germline V gene, CDR1 is SEHNR and CDR2 is FQNEAQ (reference sequence). The CDR3 loop reads CASSFREGNSPLHF. Written as DNA, the CDR3 is TGTGCCAGCAGCTTCAGGGAAGGGAATTCACCCCTCCACTTT.